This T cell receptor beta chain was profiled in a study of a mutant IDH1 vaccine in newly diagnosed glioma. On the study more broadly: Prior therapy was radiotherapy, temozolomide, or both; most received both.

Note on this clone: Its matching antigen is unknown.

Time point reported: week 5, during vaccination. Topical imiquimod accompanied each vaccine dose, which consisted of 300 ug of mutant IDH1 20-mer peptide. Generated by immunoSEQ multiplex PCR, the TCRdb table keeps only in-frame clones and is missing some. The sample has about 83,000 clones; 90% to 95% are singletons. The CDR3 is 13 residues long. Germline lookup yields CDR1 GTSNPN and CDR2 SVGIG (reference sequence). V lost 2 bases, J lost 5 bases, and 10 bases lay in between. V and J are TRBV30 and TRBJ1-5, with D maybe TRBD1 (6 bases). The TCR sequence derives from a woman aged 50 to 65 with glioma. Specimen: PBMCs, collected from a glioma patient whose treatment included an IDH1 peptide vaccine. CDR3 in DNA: TGTGCCTGGAGTTCACAGGGAGATCAGCCCCAGCATTTT. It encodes CAWSSQGDQPQHF.